The 8 T cell receptor beta chains in this list originate from one sample, sequenced in a study of T cell repertoires in cytomegalovirus infection. TCRdb itself ran the reads through MiXCR, one entry per CDR3 protein. The table includes about 110,000 distinct CDR3 sequences, less than 30% detected once. Their recognized antigens are unknown. The sample consisted of CD8+ T cells from cultured PBMCs, taken from culture after CMV antigen stimulation. Receptors originate from a human donor in good health (CMV status not recorded). Some clones in this sample may be carry-over from other donors' samples.

This chain connects TRBV7-8 to TRBJ2-1; D call uncertain. Germline lookup yields CDR1 SGHVS and CDR2 FQNEAQ. Between the trimmed V and J ends, which lost 5 bases and 8 bases, there was a span of 16 bases. This CDR3 has 14 residues. The CDR3 DNA reads TGTGCCAGCAGCGCAAGCGACATTGGGGATGAGCAGTTCTTC. It encodes CASSASDIGDEQFF.

In this sample, this clonotype turned up many times. V is TRBV28 and J is TRBJ2-1; D perhaps matches TRBD2 (5 bases). V was trimmed by 5 bases and J by 7 bases, leaving 18 bases between them. This CDR3 region has 15 residues. The germline gives CDR1 MDHEN, CDR2 SYDVKM. The DNA for the CDR3 is TGTGCCAGCAGTCCCGACAAGGGCAGAGGGAATGAGCAGTTCTTC. This gives the protein CASSPDKGRGNEQFF.

This clonotype showed up many times. This chain uses TRBV12-3 or TRBV12-4 with TRBJ1-5; TRBD1 agrees at 10 bases. This CDR3 contains 16 residues. Trimming removed 3 bases from V and 1 base from J; junction bases left unmatched: 3. CDR3 sequence reads: CASSFGGQGSNQPQHF. In nucleotides, the CDR3 is TGTGCCAGCAGTTTTGGGGGACAGGGGAGCAATCAGCCCCAGCATTTT.

This chain connects TRBV4-1 to TRBJ1-1; D remains ambiguous. The germline V gene encodes CDR1 MGHRA and CDR2 YSYEKL. Between the trimmed V and J ends, which lost 1 base and 5 bases, there was a span of 23 bases. This CDR3 region has 18 residues. CDR3: CASSQVRSFRGRVTEAFF. Written as DNA, the CDR3 is TGCGCCAGCAGCCAAGTGAGATCTTTTCGAGGGAGAGTAACTGAAGCTTTCTTT.

This clonotype came up a few times. The V call is TRBV27, the J call TRBJ1-1; possible D gene TRBD1, 5 bases. Germline CDR1 reads MNHEY; CDR2 reads SMNVEV (reference sequence). With 5 bases removed from V and 0 bases from J, the gap between germline ends came to 19 bases. This CDR3 has 17 residues. The CDR3: CASSTQAPDWVNTEAFF. Written as DNA, the CDR3 is TGTGCCAGCAGTACACAGGCGCCGGATTGGGTGAACACTGAAGCTTTCTTT.

This clonotype was detected a few times. The chain combines TRBV27 with TRBJ2-7; D is uncertain. Germline V gene data show CDR1 as MNHEY and CDR2 as SMNVEV (reference sequence). V lost 5 bases to trimming and J lost 2 bases, with 13 bases between them. This CDR3 has 14 residues. The CDR3 spells CASSTSGRTYEQYF. In DNA form, the CDR3 reads TGTGCCAGCAGTACCTCCGGGCGGACCTACGAGCAGTACTTC.

There are many counts of this clonotype. The rearrangement uses TRBV6-2 or TRBV6-3 and TRBJ1-1; tentative D call: TRBD1 (6 bases). V shed 4 bases and J shed 2 bases, with 11 bases lying between them. The CDR3 has 14 residues. Germline CDR1 reads MNHEY; CDR2 reads SVGEGT. The CDR3, as DNA: TGTGCCAGCAGTTCTACCGGGGGCAACACTGAAGCTTTCTTT. Its translation: CASSSTGGNTEAFF.

This chain uses TRBV19 with TRBJ1-2; possibly TRBD1 for D (6 bases). The V and J ends lost 5 bases and 5 bases respectively, with 12 bases between them. The CDR3 loop spans 13 amino acids. Germline V gene sequence: CDR1 LNHDA, CDR2 SQIVND (reference sequence). CDR3 coding DNA: TGTGCCAGTAGTCCAATTCAGGGGTATGGCTACACCTTC. Amino acids: CASSPIQGYGYTF.